This T cell receptor (beta chain) was identified during a study of T-cell reconstitution after alpha-beta-depleted transplantation in children. Study results and limitations: In patients about two months after transplant, alpha-beta T cells reportedly arose from several hundred expanded graft clones. Among T cells one year after transplant, newly produced cells accounted for most counts and diversity.

V was pared by 4 bases and J by 2 bases, with 9 bases between. This CDR3 is 13 amino acids long. Unique molecular identifiers were used in preparing the TCRbeta library. TCRdb fed the PCR reads into MiXCR, producing one record per CDR3 protein. This sample has around 250,000 distinct CDR3 sequences, with around 7.5% found just once. Comment on this clonotype: Its antigen is undetermined.

Here the sequenced sample was PBMCs, mostly from graft donor cells, taken 180 days after TCRalphabeta/CD19-depleted stem cell transplant. The chain joins TRBV23-1 to TRBJ2-7, with D unclear. TRBV23-1 counts as an open reading frame of uncertain function. The TCR originated in a male patient between 10 and 17 years old who had a stem cell transplant for acute lymphoblastic leukemia, so the T cells may come from the graft donor. The CDR3 coding sequence is TGCGCCAGCAGTCCTAAAGGGACCTACGAGCAGTACTTC. Encoded protein: CASSPKGTYEQYF.